These 2 T cell receptor beta chains share one sample of origin, sequenced in a study of T-cell memory formation after mild COVID-19. TCRdb reanalysed the 5' RACE reads using MiXCR and keeps one entry per CDR3 protein. The sample shows around 510,000 distinct CDR3 sequences, roughly a fifth of them seen only once. Sequencing was performed on PBMCs or a T cell subset sorted from them (not recorded which). These TCRs come from an adult woman who had mild COVID-19 (a few samples of this study predate the infection). Cell type and time point are not known.

This clonotype has a handful of counts. V and J are TRBV7-9 and TRBJ2-5; D is possibly TRBD1 (5 bases). Trimming took off 1 base at V and 1 base at J, with 13 bases between the two ends. Germline lookup yields CDR1 SEHNR and CDR2 FQNEAQ (reference sequence). The CDR3 runs 16 residues. CDR3: CASSLDPATVQETQYF. As DNA, the CDR3 is TGTGCCAGCAGCTTAGATCCGGCGACAGTCCAAGAGACCCAGTACTTC.

This clonotype was detected only a few times. The chain employs TRBV4-1 and TRBJ1-2; D remains ambiguous. Germline CDR1 and CDR2: MGHRA and YSYEKL. This CDR3 region has 15 residues. V was clipped by 2 bases and J by 2 bases, with 12 bases between them. CDR3 nucleotides: TGCGCCAGCAGCCAATCCCAGGTTCTGAACTATGGCTACACCTTC. This gives the protein CASSQSQVLNYGYTF.